This TCR beta chain was captured by sequencing in a study of B cell selection in AIRE deficiency. This clone has more than one count but fewer than ten. Antigen unknown. This CDR3 comprises 14 residues. Germline lookup yields CDR1 SGHDT and CDR2 YYEEEE. The V end was cut by 3 bases, the J end by 5 bases, with 12 bases between. In the authors' methods: Pooled Tregs gave 50,000 to 60,000 patient and approximately 92,000 donor TCRbeta sequences. Only in-frame clones appear in the TCRdb table, and some are missing; sequencing was by immunoSEQ multiplex PCR. V and J calls and clone size are as listed in that table; D and trimming were resolved from the DNA. The sample holds around 22,000 clones, around 90% seen once. Study results and limitations: Around a third of healthy-donor shared Treg TCRbeta sequences appeared in patient Tconv cells. Shorter CDR3s marked shared Treg sequences, biased toward few non-templated insertions.

Regulatory T cells were sorted as CD4+CD25hiCD127low/negative. This chain joins TRBV5-6 and TRBJ1-5; possible D gene TRBD1, 5 bases. The sequenced sample consisted of CD4+CD25+ Tregs sorted from PBMCs. This clonotype was sampled from a human donor in good health. The chain's CDR3 is CASSSRAGYQPQHF. CDR3 in DNA: TGTGCCAGCAGCTCGAGGGCAGGGTATCAGCCCCAGCATTTT.